Below are 2 T cell receptor beta chains sequenced from a single sample in a study of control samples from healthy donors and cancer patients. Using immunoSEQ multiplex PCR, the repertoire was profiled, and TCRdb retains in-frame clones only, with some absent. The sample lists approximately 120,000 clones, 90% seen once, with 4% to 5.5% in the top ten. The material sequenced was blood. The receptor source for this set is a human donor in good health. The donor label of this sample is uncertain.

V gene TRBV2 combines with J gene TRBJ2-3; 12 nucleotides line up with TRBD2. Germline V gives CDR1 SNHLY, CDR2 FYNNEI. J gave up 5 bases and V 6 bases, and 6 bases lay outside the gene matches. This CDR3 has 15 residues. This CDR3 reads CASRPPSGGGDTQYF. CDR3 nucleotide sequence: TGTGCCAGCAGGCCCCCTAGCGGGGGGGGAGATACGCAGTATTTT.

J is TRBJ2-4 and V is TRBV7-9, with TRBD2 matching over 9 bases. The CDR3 spans 13 residues. The ends lost 9 bases at V and 7 bases at J; junction bases unmatched: 7. Germline V gene lookup returns CDR1 SEHNR and CDR2 FQNEAQ (reference sequence). CDR3 nucleotides: TGTGCCAGTGGAGCGGGGGGCGGGAACATTCAGTACTTC. This sequence encodes CASGAGGGNIQYF.